Detailed here is one TCR beta chain. Its antigen remains unidentified. Base qualities are not at hand, and no much larger clone is one base apart. The junction shows trimming of 3 bases on V and 4 bases on J, and the gene matches do not reach 10 bases of it. Reading from cysteine to phenylalanine, the CDR3 counts 16 amino acids. The read is trimmed to its CDR3 DNA, 48 bases read in frame from base 1. From the germline V gene, CDR1 is WSHSY and CDR2 is SAAADI. The sample is drawn from a study of cytomegalovirus exposure and HLA in healthy donors listed by TCRdb under 2017. For the wider study: According to a later analysis, one platform produced both the 110 or so validation repertoires and the roughly 640 repertoires of the first cohort. The aim of the study was to test whether cataloging public T cell receptors could identify signatures of past pathogen exposure. A separate validation cohort of over 95 different subjects was used in addition to the roughly 640-subject first cohort. To predict cytomegalovirus infection status, the study combined high-throughput TCR immunosequencing, statistical association of individual TCRs with disease status, and machine learning.

The donors belonged to the validation cohort of around 120 subjects, which was separate from the approximately 700-subject first cohort. The library was generated by the immunoSEQ multiplex PCR assay. The paper's processing steps were these. To diagnose cytomegalovirus status from the catalog of TCR beta chain sequences, a statistical classification framework was built. Drawn from immuneACCESS, this table holds only the in-frame rearrangements with V and J called that TCRdb kept. Clones are partly lost; checked studies trace under half to an unresolved V gene and leave the rest unexplained. V and J calls plus clone size are reproduced from that table; the DNA served to infer D and trimming. The sample contains 160,000 or so clones, approximately 90% of them found a single time. The ten largest account for roughly 1.5% of the sample. Broad study findings and their caveats: Subsequent analysis determined that TCRs grouped into clusters in the first cohort also showed a tendency toward co-occurrence across the 120 validation repertoires, and approximately 94% of cluster scores exceeded 0. In vitro tests confirmed that a few of the cytomegalovirus-associated TCR beta chains recognize cytomegalovirus antigens. In both the original and validation cohorts, the classifier was reported to diagnose cytomegalovirus status with high specificity and sensitivity. A later analysis lacked HLA typing for the validation cohort, so it scored co-occurrence in that cohort across all 120 or so repertoires. The study listed 164 TCR beta chains as associated with cytomegalovirus. Most TCR sequences were observed very rarely across donors, whereas some public TCRs were present in many individuals. The authors suggested that the approach could potentially be generalized to other disease states and immunological phenotypes.

The sequence was collected from a woman aged 30 to 39 in good health and CMV-seronegative. Sequenced sample: PBMCs. The sequence joins TRBV10-2 to TRBJ1-2, with 8 middle bases fitting TRBD1. The CDR3 is CASSEYGQGIPYGYTF. The DNA reads as follows: TGCGCCAGCAGTGAATACGGACAGGGTATCCCCTATGGCTACACCTTC.